A single sample gave rise to the 14 T cell receptor beta chains below, sequenced in a study of control samples from healthy donors and cancer patients. Here immunoSEQ multiplex PCR was the method, and the copy in TCRdb shows in-frame clones only, minus some. The sample has fewer than 150,000 clones, about nine tenths seen once. The sequenced sample consisted of blood. These receptors were taken from a man between 18 and 29 years old in good health.

The CDR3 DNA sequence: TGTGCCAGCAGCCAAGTCAGAGCGGGGGTCCACAATGAGCAGTTCTTC. It codes for CASSQVRAGVHNEQFF. The chain joins TRBV3-1 (or the pseudogene TRBV3-2) to TRBJ2-1; TRBD2 agrees at 8 bases. This CDR3 has 16 residues. Germline V gene data show CDR1 as LGHDT and CDR2 as YNNKEL (reference sequence). Germline trimming cut 1 base from V and 5 bases from J; bases unmatched to any gene: 7.

V usage is TRBV9 and J usage is TRBJ1-1; D is unclear. With 3 bases removed from V and 4 bases from J, the gap between germline ends came to 10 bases. CDR1 and CDR2 (germline): SGDLS, YYNGEE. The CDR3 runs 13 residues. CDR3 sequence reads: CASSAGVVTEAFF. In nucleotides, the CDR3 is TGTGCCAGCAGCGCTGGGGTGGTCACTGAAGCTTTCTTT.

This clone was seen once. V is TRBV13 and J is TRBJ1-1; TRBD1 matches 8 bases. Germline CDR1 is PRHDT and CDR2 is FYEKMQ (reference sequence). The CDR3 spans 16 residues. J lost 1 base, V lost 5 bases, and 9 bases had no gene match. The CDR3 DNA reads TGTGCCAGCAGCGAAAACCCCGGGACAGGGAACACTGAAGCTTTCTTT. Its protein product is CASSENPGTGNTEAFF.

This clone was detected a few times. This sample includes further DNA sequences coding for the same CDR3. This chain uses TRBV7-9 with TRBJ1-2, with unresolved D. Germline CDR1 SEHNR, CDR2 FQNEAQ (reference sequence). The CDR3 covers 11 residues. V lost 5 bases, J lost 8 bases, and 9 bases lay in between. CDR3 sequence: CASSPPRGYTF. The CDR3 bases are TGTGCCAGCAGCCCTCCGAGGGGCTACACCTTC.

This chain connects TRBV6-2 or TRBV6-3 to TRBJ2-7; 9 bases are a match to TRBD1. The CDR3 is 14 amino acids. Trimming removed 6 bases from V and 4 bases from J; junction bases left unmatched: 7. CDR1 and CDR2 (germline): MNHEY, SVGEGT. CDR3 sequence reads: CASSRGTGPYEQYV. The CDR3 DNA reads TGTGCCAGCAGCAGAGGGACAGGGCCGTACGAGCAGTACGTC.

This sequence joins TRBV6-6 and TRBJ1-3; D may be TRBD1 (5 bases). The length of the CDR3 is 15 residues. Trimming left V 0 bases short and J 2 bases short, with 8 bases between. Germline V gene data show CDR1 as MNHNY and CDR2 as SVGAGI (reference sequence). CDR3 sequence reads: CASSYSDRPGNTIYF. The CDR3 DNA sequence: TGTGCCAGCAGTTACTCCGACAGACCTGGAAACACCATATATTTT.

V and J are TRBV27 and TRBJ2-5; D is possibly TRBD2 (6 bases). Trimming shortened V by 5 bases and J by 9 bases, and 13 bases separated the two germline ends. The CDR3 contains 12 residues. CDR1 is MNHEY, CDR2 SMNVEV, per germline (reference sequence). CDR3 region: CASSPRPGAQYF. DNA of the CDR3: TGTGCCAGCAGTCCCCGCCCGGGGGCCCAGTACTTC.

J is TRBJ2-3 and V is TRBV2, with D unclear. V was cut by 4 bases and J by 4 bases, with 12 bases left in between. From germline, CDR1 is SNHLY and CDR2 FYNNEI. CDR3 size: 14 residues. Here the CDR3 DNA reads TGTGCCAGCAGTGTAAGGCTCCTCTCAGATACGCAGTATTTT. Amino acid sequence: CASSVRLLSDTQYF.

The rearrangement joins TRBV7-9 to TRBJ2-2, with 10 bases matching TRBD2. V lost 5 bases, J lost 6 bases, and 18 bases stayed unmatched. CDR3 length equals 19 residues. Per germline, CDR1 SEHNR and CDR2 FQNEAQ (reference sequence). The CDR3 protein is CASSPTSPIPSGSSGELFF. DNA of the CDR3: TGTGCCAGCAGCCCTACGTCGCCAATCCCTAGCGGGAGTTCCGGGGAGCTGTTTTTT.

The chain has TRBV18 and TRBJ2-1; TRBD1 is a possible D gene (7 bases). The CDR3 is 15 amino acids. Germline lookup yields CDR1 KGHSH and CDR2 LQKENI. The V end was cut by 4 bases, the J end by 4 bases, with 14 bases between. The CDR3, as DNA: TGTGCCAGCTCACTCGGCGGGACAGCGTACAATGAGCAGTTCTTC. Its translation: CASSLGGTAYNEQFF.

V usage is TRBV13 and J usage is TRBJ2-3; 8 bases agree with TRBD2. The CDR3 sequence is 16 residues long. The germline gives CDR1 PRHDT, CDR2 FYEKMQ (reference sequence). V lost 4 bases and J lost 4; bases outside the gene matches: 10. This chain's CDR3 is CASSYGRGAGADTQYF. For the CDR3, the DNA is TGTGCCAGCAGCTACGGGCGGGGGGCTGGCGCAGATACGCAGTATTTT.

V gene TRBV6-2 or TRBV6-3 combines with J gene TRBJ1-1; 12 bases map to TRBD1. From germline, CDR1 is MNHEY and CDR2 SVGEGT. The junction had 9 bases not matched to a gene; V was cut back by 4 bases and J by 3 bases. The CDR3 is made up of 17 amino acids. The chain's CDR3 is CASSSHWDRGRDTEAFF. The CDR3 bases are TGTGCCAGCAGTTCCCATTGGGACAGGGGGCGCGACACTGAAGCTTTCTTT.

The chain has TRBV15 and TRBJ1-2; 9 nucleotides agree with TRBD1. Germline trimming cut 3 bases from V and 4 bases from J; bases unmatched to any gene: 6. Germline CDR1 reads LNHNV; CDR2 reads YYDKDF (reference sequence). The CDR3 consists of 15 residues. The CDR3 coding sequence is TGTGCCACCAGCAGCATACAGGGGGCTGCCTATGGCTACACCTTC. Protein: CATSSIQGAAYGYTF. The full variable domain, with the rest looked up from reference TRBV15 and TRBJ1-2, is DAMVIQNPRYQVTQFGKPVTLSCSQTLNHNVMYWYQQKSSQAPKLLFHYYDKDFNNEADTPDNFQSRRPNTSFCFLDIRSPGLGDTAMYLCATSSIQGAAYGYTFGSGTRLTVV.

In its sample, this clone was seen once. The chain joins TRBV21-1 to TRBJ1-3. TRBV21-1 is classified as a pseudogene. The length of the CDR3 is 16 residues. The CDR3 region is CASSGGEGATGNTIYF. The CDR3 DNA sequence: TGTGCCAGCAGTGGCGGGGAGGGGGCGACTGGAAACACCATATATTTT.